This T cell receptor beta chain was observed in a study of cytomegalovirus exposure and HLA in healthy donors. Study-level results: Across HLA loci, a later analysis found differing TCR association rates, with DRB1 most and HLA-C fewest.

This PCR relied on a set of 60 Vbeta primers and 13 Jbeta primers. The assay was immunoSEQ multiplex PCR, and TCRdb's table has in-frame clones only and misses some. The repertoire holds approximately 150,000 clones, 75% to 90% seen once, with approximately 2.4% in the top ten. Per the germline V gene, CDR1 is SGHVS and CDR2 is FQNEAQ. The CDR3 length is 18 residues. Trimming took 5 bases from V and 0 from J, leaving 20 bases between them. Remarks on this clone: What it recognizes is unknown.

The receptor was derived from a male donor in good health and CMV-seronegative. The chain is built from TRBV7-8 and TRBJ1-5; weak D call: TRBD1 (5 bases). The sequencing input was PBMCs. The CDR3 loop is CASSPKRPGGDSNQPQHF. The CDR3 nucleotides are TGTGCCAGCAGCCCGAAAAGGCCGGGGGGGGATAGCAATCAGCCCCAGCATTTT.